The clone carrying this T cell receptor (beta chain) was seen once. The record originates from a study of blood T cell repertoires in COVID-19. The overall study: T cells, B-cell-depleted T cells, or PBMCs supplied cDNA or gDNA.

Libraries were prepared by immunoSEQ multiplex PCR; TCRdb keeps only in-frame clonotypes and omits some of them. The sample contains about 120,000 clones, over 75% of which appear only once. This CDR3 has 17 amino acids. The V segment lost 1 base and the J segment 2 bases; nucleotides outside the gene matches: 8. CDR1 and CDR2 from the germline V gene are MNHEY and SMNVEV (reference sequence). The chain has TRBV27 and TRBJ2-3; 8 positions agree with TRBD2. The source is a woman of 80 years or more with acute or convalescent COVID-19. Sequenced input: peripheral blood. CDR3 sequence (DNA): TGTGCCAGCAGTTTATTAGGCGGGGGGTCCTACACAGATACGCAGTATTTT. Amino acids: CASSLLGGGSYTDTQYF.